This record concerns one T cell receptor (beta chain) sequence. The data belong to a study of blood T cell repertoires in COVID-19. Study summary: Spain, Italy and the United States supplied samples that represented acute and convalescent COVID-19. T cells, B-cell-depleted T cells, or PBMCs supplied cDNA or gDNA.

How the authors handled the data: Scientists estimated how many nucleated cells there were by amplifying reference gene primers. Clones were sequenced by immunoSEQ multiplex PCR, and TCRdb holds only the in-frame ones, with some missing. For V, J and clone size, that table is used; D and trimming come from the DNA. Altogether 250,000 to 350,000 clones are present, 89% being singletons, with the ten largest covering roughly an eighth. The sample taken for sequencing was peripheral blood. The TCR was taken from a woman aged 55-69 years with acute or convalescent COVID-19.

CDR3 sequence: CASSPGLAGGAYEQYF. CDR3 nucleotide sequence: TGTGCCAGCAGCCCGGGACTAGCGGGAGGGGCCTACGAGCAGTACTTC. The genes are TRBV5-6 and TRBJ2-7, with 16 nucleotides matching TRBD2. The CDR3 length is 16 residues. Germline V CDR1 and CDR2: SGHDT, YYEEEE. The trim removed 4 bases at V and 2 bases at J, leaving 3 bases unmatched.